This record looks at one TCR beta chain sequence and its context. The antigen is undetermined. The V gene end was trimmed by 4 bases and the J gene end by 4 bases; junction bases not matched to a gene: 6. Germline lookup yields CDR1 SGHRS and CDR2 YFSETQ. The length of the CDR3 is 14 residues. Clones were sequenced by immunoSEQ multiplex PCR, and TCRdb holds only the in-frame ones, with some missing. The top ten clones hold more than 0.7% of a sample with about 160,000 clones, about 95% of them seen once. This record belongs to a study of cytomegalovirus exposure and HLA in healthy donors. Overall study context: The roughly 670 first-cohort repertoires shared a platform with the roughly 120 validation repertoires, as reported in a later analysis. Findings and limits, study-wide: Both high specificity and high sensitivity reportedly marked the classifier's diagnosis of cytomegalovirus status.

Sequencing was done on a sample of PBMCs. The chain joins TRBV5-1 to TRBJ2-5; 8 bases are a match to TRBD1. The clonotype was recovered from a woman aged 18-29 years in good health and CMV-seronegative. CDR3 bases: TGCGCCAGCAGCCCCTGGACAGGGCTAGAGACCCAGTACTTC. This gives the protein CASSPWTGLETQYF. The whole variable domain, filled in from reference TRBV5-1 and TRBJ2-5, reads KAGVTQTPRYLIKTRGQQVTLSCSPISGHRSVSWYQQTPGQGLQFLFEYFSETQRNKGNFPGRFSGRQFSNSRSEMNVSTLELGDSALYLCASSPWTGLETQYFGPGTRLLVL.